This T cell receptor beta chain originates from a study of T-cell reconstitution after alpha-beta-depleted transplantation in children. General study findings and limits: Diversity and T-cell counts at one year after transplant derived mostly from new T cells. At around two months after transplant, the alpha-beta T cells were reportedly derived from several hundred expanded clones that came from non-depleted graft cells. In some patients, recipient T cells and intrathymic progenitors surviving conditioning explained high day-60 diversity.

The CDR3 runs to 14 residues. V gave up 1 base and J gave up 3 bases, with 10 bases separating them. In germline, CDR1 is LGHNA, CDR2 YNFKEQ. As it was prepared, the TCRbeta library received unique molecular identifiers. TCRdb reprocessed the PCR reads via MiXCR and lists one record per CDR3 protein. The sample holds about 470,000 distinct CDR3 sequences, roughly two fifths seen once. Comments on this clonotype: Antigen unknown.

The gene calls are TRBV4-2 and TRBJ2-7, with no clear D. This TCR came from a girl aged 2 to 10 with aplastic anemia, due to receive a stem cell transplant. Sequencing was performed on PBMCs, taken before TCRalphabeta/CD19-depleted stem cell transplant. This CDR3 is CASSQGGPRYEQYF. In nucleotides, the CDR3 is TGTGCCAGCAGCCAAGGTGGACCCCGCTACGAGCAGTACTTC.